This T cell receptor (beta chain) derives from a study of T cell repertoires in cytomegalovirus infection. Study details: CMV infection plus the matching HLA type was flagged by public TCR beta signatures. Overall study results and limits: Dominating the ex vivo response were TCR beta clonotypes that were CMV-specific and HLA-C-restricted. Cumulative frequency (of public TCR beta family members) identified carriers of CMV plus the relevant HLA.

This clonotype has a count of ten or more. Antigen unknown. TCRdb reprocessed the reads via MiXCR and lists one record per CDR3 protein. Of almost 500,000 distinct CDR3 sequences in the sample, around 11% were seen once. Unmatched junction bases numbered 4, after V lost 7 bases and J lost 0 bases. This CDR3 has 14 amino acids. Germline V gene lookup returns CDR1 MNHEY and CDR2 SVGAGI. The clonotype was recovered from a human donor in good health (CMV status not recorded). Some clones in this sample may be carry-over from other donors' samples. The source material was PBMCs. The chain joins TRBV6-5 to TRBJ2-3; TRBD1 aligns across 7 bases. The CDR3 region is CASIAGGSTDTQYF. The CDR3 coding sequence is TGTGCCAGCATAGCAGGGGGTAGCACAGATACGCAGTATTTT.